This T cell receptor (beta chain) appears in the sequencing data of a study of T-cell memory formation after mild COVID-19. Study information: TCR clustering was largely donor specific.

After 5'RACE with constant-segment primers, TCR alpha and TCR beta cDNA libraries carrying sample barcodes and UMIs were obtained. TCRdb re-called the 5' RACE reads through MiXCR, storing one row per CDR3 protein. The table lists 290,000 or so distinct CDR3 sequences, just under 20% of them singletons, with roughly 21% in the top ten. Study findings and constraints: A subset of responding clones appeared in pre-infection memory, suggesting cross-reactive memory joined.

This clonotype was seen a handful of times. What it binds is not known. Trimming stripped 5 bases from V and 6 bases from J, with 17 bases between. This CDR3 contains 15 residues. Germline loops: CDR1 SNHLY, CDR2 FYNNEI. This receptor was taken from a man between 18 and 29 years old who had mild COVID-19 (a few samples of this study predate the infection). Cell type and time point are not known. Material for sequencing was PBMCs or a T cell subset sorted from them (not recorded which). The chain carries TRBV2 and TRBJ1-5, with D possibly TRBD1 on 5 matching bases. CDR3 loop: CASSPIRDATQPQHF. In nucleotides, the CDR3 is TGTGCCAGCAGTCCAATCCGGGACGCTACTCAGCCCCAGCATTTT.